The rows below give T cell receptor beta chains drawn from one sample of a study of T-cell reconstitution after alpha-beta-depleted transplantation in children. TCRdb re-called the PCR reads with MiXCR, one entry per CDR3 protein. The table lists a few hundred thousand distinct CDR3 sequences, 13% of them singletons. This specimen was PBMCs, mostly from graft donor cells, taken 360 days after TCRalphabeta/CD19-depleted stem cell transplant. Receptor source: a male patient younger than 18 who had a stem cell transplant for acute myeloid leukemia, so the T cells may come from the graft donor. CDR3s leave out the opening cysteine and the closing phenylalanine or tryptophan. Fields, in order: V gene, D gene, clone size, J gene, CDR3 protein. A D gene is named only where the DNA matches it firmly. Clone sizes are given selectively: once, few, many, or a class where the clone is expanded.

TRBV9	TRBD1	many	TRBJ1-1	ASSLGEGAGTEAF
TRBV7-9	TRBD1	.	TRBJ2-7	ASSGTGTGGYEQY
TRBV5-1	.	.	TRBJ1-1	AAGPSPGTEAF
TRBV4-3	.	few	TRBJ2-7	ASSQASRHMDGAYEQY
TRBV9	.	many	TRBJ2-2	ASSADAADSGELF
TRBV9	TRBD2	many	TRBJ2-1	ASSVLAGDNEQF
TRBV4-3	.	few	TRBJ2-2	ASSQDLGIITGELF
TRBV30	TRBD2	many	TRBJ2-5	AGNLAGVRYQETQY
TRBV9	TRBD2	many	TRBJ2-5	ASSVGSGRNEETQY
TRBV6-2/TRBV6-3	.	many	TRBJ2-1	ASGRGDNEQF
TRBV4-2	TRBD2	few	TRBJ2-5	ASSQDRTSVAETQY
TRBV24-1	.	many	TRBJ2-2	ATSDSRLTGELF
TRBV7-2	.	.	TRBJ2-7	ASSWGTRNVY
TRBV5-1	TRBD2	many	TRBJ2-1	ASSGGTSAYNEQF
TRBV30	TRBD1	.	TRBJ2-2	AWAGTAYTGELF
TRBV20-1	.	.	TRBJ2-7	SARGGRQEFLREQY
TRBV4-3	TRBD2	few	TRBJ2-5	ASSPQTSGSETQY
TRBV7-8	TRBD1	.	TRBJ2-5	ASSPRTQTGGETQY